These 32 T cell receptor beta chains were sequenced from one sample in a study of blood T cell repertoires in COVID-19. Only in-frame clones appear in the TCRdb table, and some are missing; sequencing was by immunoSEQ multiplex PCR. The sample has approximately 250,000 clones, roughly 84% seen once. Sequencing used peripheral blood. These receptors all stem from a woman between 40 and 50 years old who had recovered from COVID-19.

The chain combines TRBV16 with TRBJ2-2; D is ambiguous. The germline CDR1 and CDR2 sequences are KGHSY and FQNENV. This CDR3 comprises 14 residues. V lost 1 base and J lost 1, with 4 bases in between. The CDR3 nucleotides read TGTGCCAGCAGCCAATATCAGAACACCGGGGAGCTGTTTTTT. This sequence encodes CASSQYQNTGELFF.

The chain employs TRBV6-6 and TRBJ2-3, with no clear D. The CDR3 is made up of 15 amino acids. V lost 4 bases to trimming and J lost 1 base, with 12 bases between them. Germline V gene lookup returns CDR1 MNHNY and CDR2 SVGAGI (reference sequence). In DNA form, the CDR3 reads TGTGCCAGCAGTTTCGGTAGAGGTGGCACAGATACGCAGTATTTT. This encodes CASSFGRGGTDTQYF.

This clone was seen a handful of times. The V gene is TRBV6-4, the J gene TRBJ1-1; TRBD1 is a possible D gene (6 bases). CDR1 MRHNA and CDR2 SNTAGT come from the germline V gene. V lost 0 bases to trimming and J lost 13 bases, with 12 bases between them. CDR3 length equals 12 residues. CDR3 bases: TGTGCCAGCAGTGACTCCCGGGACAAGGTTTTCTTT. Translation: CASSDSRDKVFF.

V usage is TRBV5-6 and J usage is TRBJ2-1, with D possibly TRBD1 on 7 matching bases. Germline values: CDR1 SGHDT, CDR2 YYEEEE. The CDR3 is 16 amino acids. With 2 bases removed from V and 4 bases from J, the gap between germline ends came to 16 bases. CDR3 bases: TGTGCCAGCAGCTTCGGGGAGGAGGGACAGTACAATGAGCAGTTCTTC. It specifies CASSFGEEGQYNEQFF. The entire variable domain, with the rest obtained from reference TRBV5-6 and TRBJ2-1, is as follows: DAGVTQSPTHLIKTRGQQVTLRCSPKSGHDTVSWYQQALGQGPQFIFQYYEEEERQRGNFPDRFSGHQFPNYSSELNVNALLLGDSALYLCASSFGEEGQYNEQFFGPGTRLTVL.

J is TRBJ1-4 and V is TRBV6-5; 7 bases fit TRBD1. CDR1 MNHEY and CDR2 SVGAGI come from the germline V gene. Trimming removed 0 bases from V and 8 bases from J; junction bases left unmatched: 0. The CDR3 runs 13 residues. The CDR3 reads CASSYSQGEKLFF. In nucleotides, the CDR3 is TGTGCCAGCAGTTACTCACAGGGGGAAAAACTGTTTTTT.

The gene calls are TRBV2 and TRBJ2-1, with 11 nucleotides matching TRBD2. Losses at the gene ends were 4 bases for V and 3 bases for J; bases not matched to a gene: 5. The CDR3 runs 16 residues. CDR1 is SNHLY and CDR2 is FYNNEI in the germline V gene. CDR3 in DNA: TGTGCCAGCAGTGCGGCTAGCGGGGGGTTCTACAATGAGCAGTTCTTC. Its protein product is CASSAASGGFYNEQFF.

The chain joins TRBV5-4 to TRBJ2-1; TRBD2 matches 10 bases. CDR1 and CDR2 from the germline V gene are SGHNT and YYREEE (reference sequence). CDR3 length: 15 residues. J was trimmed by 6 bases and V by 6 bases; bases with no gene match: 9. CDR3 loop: CASTTAKRGGNEQFF. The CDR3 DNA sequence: TGTGCCAGCACTACCGCGAAGCGGGGGGGCAATGAGCAGTTCTTC.

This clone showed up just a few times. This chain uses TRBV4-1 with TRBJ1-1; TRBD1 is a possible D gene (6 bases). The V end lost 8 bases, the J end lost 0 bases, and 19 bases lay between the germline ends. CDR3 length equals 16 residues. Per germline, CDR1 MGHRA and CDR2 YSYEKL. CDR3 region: CASQRRTGGLNTEAFF. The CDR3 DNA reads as TGCGCCAGCCAAAGACGGACGGGGGGCTTGAACACTGAAGCTTTCTTT.

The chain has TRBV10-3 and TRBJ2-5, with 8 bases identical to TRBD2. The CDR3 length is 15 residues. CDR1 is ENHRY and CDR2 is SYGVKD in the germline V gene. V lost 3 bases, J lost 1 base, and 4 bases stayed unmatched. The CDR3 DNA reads TGTGCCATCAGTGATCGGACTAGCCGCCAAGAGACCCAGTACTTC. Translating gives CAISDRTSRQETQYF.

CDR3 bases: TGTGCCACCAGTGATTTCAGCGGGGGAGCAGATACGCAGTATTTT. Protein product: CATSDFSGGADTQYF. V gene TRBV24-1 combines with J gene TRBJ2-3, with TRBD2 identical over 8 bases. Germline-derived CDR1 and CDR2 are KGHDR and SFDVKD. V was pared by 1 base and J by 4 bases, with 3 bases of the junction left unmatched. The CDR3 sequence is 15 residues long.

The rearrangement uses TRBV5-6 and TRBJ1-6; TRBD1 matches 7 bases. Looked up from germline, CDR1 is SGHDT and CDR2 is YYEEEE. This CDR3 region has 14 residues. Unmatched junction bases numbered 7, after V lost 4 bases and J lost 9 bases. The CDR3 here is CASSTTGISSPLHF. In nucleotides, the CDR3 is TGTGCCAGCAGCACGACAGGGATTAGTTCACCCCTCCACTTT.

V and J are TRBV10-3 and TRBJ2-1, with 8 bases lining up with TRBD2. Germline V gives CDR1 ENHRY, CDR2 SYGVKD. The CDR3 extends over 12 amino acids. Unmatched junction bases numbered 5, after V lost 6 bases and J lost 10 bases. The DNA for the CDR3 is TGTGCCATCAGGGAGAGCGGGGGCGAGCAGTTCTTC. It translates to CAIRESGGEQFF.

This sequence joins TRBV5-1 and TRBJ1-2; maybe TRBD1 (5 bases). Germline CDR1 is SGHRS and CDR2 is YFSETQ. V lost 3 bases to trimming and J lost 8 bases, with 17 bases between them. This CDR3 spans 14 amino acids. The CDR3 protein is CASSWEGRFSGYTF. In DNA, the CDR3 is TGCGCCAGCAGCTGGGAGGGACGGTTCTCCGGCTACACCTTC.

In nucleotides, the CDR3 is TGCGCCAGCAGTGAGTATCTACAGGGGAACACTGAAGCTTTCTTT. Translation: CASSEYLQGNTEAFF. The V and J genes are TRBV10-1 and TRBJ1-1, with D perhaps TRBD1 (6 bases). This CDR3 has 15 amino acids. Trimming took off 1 base at V and 1 base at J, with 10 bases between the two ends. In germline, CDR1 is WNHNN, CDR2 SYGVQD (reference sequence).

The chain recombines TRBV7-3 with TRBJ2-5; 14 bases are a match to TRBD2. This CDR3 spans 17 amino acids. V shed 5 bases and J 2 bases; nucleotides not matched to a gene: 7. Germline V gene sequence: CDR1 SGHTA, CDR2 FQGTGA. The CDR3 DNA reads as TGTGCCAGCAGCCTAGGACTAGCGGGGGGCACACAAGAGACCCAGTACTTC. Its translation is CASSLGLAGGTQETQYF.

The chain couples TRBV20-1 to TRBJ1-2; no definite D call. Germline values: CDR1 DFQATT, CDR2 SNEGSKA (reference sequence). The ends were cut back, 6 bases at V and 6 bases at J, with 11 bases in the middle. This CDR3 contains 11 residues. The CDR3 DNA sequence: TGCAGTGCGAGTAACCCGGATGGCTACACCTTC. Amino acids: CSASNPDGYTF.

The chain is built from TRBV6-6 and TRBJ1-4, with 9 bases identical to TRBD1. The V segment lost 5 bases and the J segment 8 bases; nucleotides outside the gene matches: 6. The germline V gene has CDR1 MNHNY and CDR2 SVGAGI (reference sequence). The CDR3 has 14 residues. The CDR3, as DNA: TGTGCCAGCAGTGCACAGGGGGCTCAGGAAAAACTGTTTTTT. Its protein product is CASSAQGAQEKLFF.

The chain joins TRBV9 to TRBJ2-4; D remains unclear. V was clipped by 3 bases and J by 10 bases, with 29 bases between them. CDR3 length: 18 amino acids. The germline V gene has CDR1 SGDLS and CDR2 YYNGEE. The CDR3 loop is CASSASTLAATPPEIQYF. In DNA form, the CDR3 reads TGTGCCAGCAGCGCATCCACCCTGGCTGCAACCCCCCCTGAAATTCAGTACTTC. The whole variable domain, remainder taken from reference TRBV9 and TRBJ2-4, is DSGVTQTPKHLITATGQRVTLRCSPRSGDLSVYWYQQSLDQGLQFLIQYYNGEERAKGNILERFSAQQFPDLHSELNLSSLELGDSALYFCASSASTLAATPPEIQYFGAGTRLSVL.

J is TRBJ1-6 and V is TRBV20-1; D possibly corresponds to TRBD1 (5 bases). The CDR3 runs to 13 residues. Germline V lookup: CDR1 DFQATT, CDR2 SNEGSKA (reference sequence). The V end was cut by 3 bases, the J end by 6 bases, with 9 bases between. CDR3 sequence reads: CSASDSVNSPLHF. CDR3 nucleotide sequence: TGCAGTGCTAGTGACAGCGTTAATTCACCCCTCCACTTT.

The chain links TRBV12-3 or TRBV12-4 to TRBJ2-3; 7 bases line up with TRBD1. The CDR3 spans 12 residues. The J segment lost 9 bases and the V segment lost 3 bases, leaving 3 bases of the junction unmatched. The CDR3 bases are TGTGCCAGCAGTTTCCGACAGGGAACGCAGTATTTT. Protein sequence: CASSFRQGTQYF.

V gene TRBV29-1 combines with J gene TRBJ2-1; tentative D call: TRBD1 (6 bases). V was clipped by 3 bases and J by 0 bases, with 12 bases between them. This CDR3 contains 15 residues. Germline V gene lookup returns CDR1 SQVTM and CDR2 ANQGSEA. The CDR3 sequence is CSVEGTPSSYNEQFF. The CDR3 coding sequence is TGCAGCGTTGAGGGGACACCGAGCTCCTACAATGAGCAGTTCTTC.

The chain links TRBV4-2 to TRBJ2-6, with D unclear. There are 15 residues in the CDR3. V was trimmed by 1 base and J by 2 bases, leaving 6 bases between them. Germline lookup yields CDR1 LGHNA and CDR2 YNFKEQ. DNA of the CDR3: TGTGCCAGCAGCCAAGGAGGTCCTGGGGCCAACGTCCTGACTTTC. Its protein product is CASSQGGPGANVLTF.

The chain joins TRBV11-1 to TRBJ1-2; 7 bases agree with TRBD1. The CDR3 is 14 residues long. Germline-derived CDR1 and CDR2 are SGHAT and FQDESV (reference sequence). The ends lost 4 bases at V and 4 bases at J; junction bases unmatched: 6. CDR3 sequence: CASSSTGSLYGYTF. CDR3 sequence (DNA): TGTGCCAGCAGCTCGACAGGGAGTCTCTATGGCTACACCTTC.

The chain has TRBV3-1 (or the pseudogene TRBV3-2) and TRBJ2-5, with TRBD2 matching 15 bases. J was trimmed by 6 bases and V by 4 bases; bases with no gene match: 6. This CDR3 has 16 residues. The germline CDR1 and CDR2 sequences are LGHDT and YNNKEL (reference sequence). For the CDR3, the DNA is TGTGCCAGCAGCCGGGGCGGACTAGCGGGGGGGAAGACCCAGTACTTC. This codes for CASSRGGLAGGKTQYF.

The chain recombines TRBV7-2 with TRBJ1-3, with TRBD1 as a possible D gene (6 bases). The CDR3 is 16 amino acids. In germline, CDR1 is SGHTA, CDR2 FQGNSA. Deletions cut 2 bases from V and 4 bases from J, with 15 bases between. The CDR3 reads CASSLHPQGTGNTIYF. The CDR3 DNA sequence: TGTGCCAGCAGCTTACACCCACAGGGAACCGGAAACACCATATATTTT.

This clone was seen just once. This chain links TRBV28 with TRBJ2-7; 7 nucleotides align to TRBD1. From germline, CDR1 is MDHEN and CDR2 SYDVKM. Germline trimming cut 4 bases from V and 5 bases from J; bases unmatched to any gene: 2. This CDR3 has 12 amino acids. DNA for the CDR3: TGTGCCAGCAGTTCGACAGGGCACGAGCAGTACTTC. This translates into CASSSTGHEQYF.

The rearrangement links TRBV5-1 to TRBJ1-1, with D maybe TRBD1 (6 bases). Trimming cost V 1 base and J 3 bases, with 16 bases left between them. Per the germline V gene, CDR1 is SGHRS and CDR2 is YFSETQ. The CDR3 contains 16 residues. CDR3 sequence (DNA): TGCGCCAGCAGCTTGTCGTGGGGGCAGGATCACACTGAAGCTTTCTTT. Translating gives CASSLSWGQDHTEAFF.

CDR3 nucleotides: TGTGCCAGCAGCAAAGCGTCTTCCGCGGGGGTGTATACGGGGGAGCTGTTTTTT. It is translated as CASSKASSAGVYTGELFF. This rearrangement joins TRBV21-1 to TRBJ2-2; the table's D call of TRBD2 was not tested on the DNA. TRBV21-1 is a documented pseudogene. The CDR3 has 18 residues.

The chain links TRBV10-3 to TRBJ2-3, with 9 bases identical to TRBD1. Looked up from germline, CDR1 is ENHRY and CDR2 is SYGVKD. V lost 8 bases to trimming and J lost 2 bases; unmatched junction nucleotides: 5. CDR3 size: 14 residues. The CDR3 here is CAIATGGFTDTQYF. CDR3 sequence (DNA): TGTGCCATCGCGACAGGGGGGTTCACAGATACGCAGTATTTT.

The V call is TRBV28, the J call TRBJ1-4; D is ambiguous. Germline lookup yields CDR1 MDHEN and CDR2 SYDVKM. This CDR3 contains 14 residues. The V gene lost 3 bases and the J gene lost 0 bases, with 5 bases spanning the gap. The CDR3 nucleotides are TGTGCCAGCAGTTTCTACTCAACTAATGAAAAACTGTTTTTT. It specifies CASSFYSTNEKLFF.

The DNA of the CDR3 is TGTGCCAGCAGCTGGGGCTGGGCGCAGGCAGATACGCAGTATTTT. This codes for CASSWGWAQADTQYF. This chain connects TRBV5-8 to TRBJ2-3, with D possibly TRBD1 on 5 matching bases. The germline V and J ends were trimmed by 3 bases and 4 bases, with 15 bases remaining between them. Germline CDR1 and CDR2: SGHTS and YDEGEE. The CDR3 spans 15 residues.

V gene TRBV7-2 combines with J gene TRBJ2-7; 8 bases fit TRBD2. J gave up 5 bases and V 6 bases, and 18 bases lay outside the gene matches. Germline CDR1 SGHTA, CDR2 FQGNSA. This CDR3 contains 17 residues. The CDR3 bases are TGTGCCAGCAGACTAAACCGGGGGGGGGCTAGCCGGGACGAGCAGTACTTC. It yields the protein CASRLNRGGASRDEQYF.